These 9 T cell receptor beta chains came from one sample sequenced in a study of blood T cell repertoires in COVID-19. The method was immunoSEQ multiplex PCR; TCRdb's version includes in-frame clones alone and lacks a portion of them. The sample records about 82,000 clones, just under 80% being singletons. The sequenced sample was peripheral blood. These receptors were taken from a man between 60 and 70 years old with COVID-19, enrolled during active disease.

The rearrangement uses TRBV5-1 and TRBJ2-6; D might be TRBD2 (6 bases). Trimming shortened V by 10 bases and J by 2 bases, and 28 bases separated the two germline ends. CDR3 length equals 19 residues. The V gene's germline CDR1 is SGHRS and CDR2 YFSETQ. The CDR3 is CARWGVASTRSPGANVLTF. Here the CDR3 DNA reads TGCGCCCGGTGGGGGGTGGCCTCCACGAGGAGCCCTGGGGCCAACGTCCTGACTTTC.

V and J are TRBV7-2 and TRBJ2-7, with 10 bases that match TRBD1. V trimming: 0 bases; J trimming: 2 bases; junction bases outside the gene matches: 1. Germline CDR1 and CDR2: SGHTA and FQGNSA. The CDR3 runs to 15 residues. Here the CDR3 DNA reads TGTGCCAGCAGCTTAGCAGGGACAGGGGCCTACGAGCAGTACTTC. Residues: CASSLAGTGAYEQYF.

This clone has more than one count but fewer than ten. In DNA, the CDR3 is TGTGCCAGCAGCTTGGCAGCGTCTAGTGGCAATCAGCCCCAGCATTTT. This gives the protein CASSLAASSGNQPQHF. The rearrangement joins TRBV5-5 to TRBJ1-5; D ambiguous. From germline, CDR1 is SGHKS and CDR2 YYEKEE (reference sequence). The CDR3 loop spans 16 amino acids. The V and J ends lost 0 bases and 2 bases respectively, with 12 bases between them. Using reference TRBV5-5 and TRBJ1-5 for the parts outside the CDR3, the full variable domain is DAGVTQSPTHLIKTRGQQVTLRCSPISGHKSVSWYQQVLGQGPQFIFQYYEKEERGRGNFPDRFSARQFPNYSSELNVNALLLGDSALYLCASSLAASSGNQPQHFGDGTRLSIL.

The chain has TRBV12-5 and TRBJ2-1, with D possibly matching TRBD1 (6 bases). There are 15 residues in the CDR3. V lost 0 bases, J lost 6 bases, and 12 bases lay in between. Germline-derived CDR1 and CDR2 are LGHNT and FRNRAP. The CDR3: CASGLVGQPTNEQFF. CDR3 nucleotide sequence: TGTGCTAGTGGTTTGGTCGGACAGCCCACCAATGAGCAGTTCTTC.

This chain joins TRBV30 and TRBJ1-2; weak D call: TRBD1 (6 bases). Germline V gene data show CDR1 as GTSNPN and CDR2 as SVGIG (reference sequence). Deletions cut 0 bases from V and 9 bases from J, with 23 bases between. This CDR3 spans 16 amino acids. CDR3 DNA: TGTGCCTGGAGTGTATTGGGGCCAGGGGCGGGGACTAGCTACACCTTC. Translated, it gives CAWSVLGPGAGTSYTF.

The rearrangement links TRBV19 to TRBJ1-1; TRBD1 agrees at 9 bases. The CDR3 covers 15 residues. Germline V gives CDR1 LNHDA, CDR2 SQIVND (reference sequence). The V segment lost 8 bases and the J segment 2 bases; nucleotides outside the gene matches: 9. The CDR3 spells CASCSPGQGNTEAFF. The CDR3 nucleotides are TGTGCCAGTTGCTCTCCGGGACAGGGAAACACTGAAGCTTTCTTT.

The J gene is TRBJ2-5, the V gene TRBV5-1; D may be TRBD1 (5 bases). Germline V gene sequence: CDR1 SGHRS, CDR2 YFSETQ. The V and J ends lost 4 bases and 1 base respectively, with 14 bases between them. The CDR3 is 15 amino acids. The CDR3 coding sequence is TGCGCCAGCAGCCGGAGTCTAGGGGCCCAAGAGACCCAGTACTTC. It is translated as CASSRSLGAQETQYF.

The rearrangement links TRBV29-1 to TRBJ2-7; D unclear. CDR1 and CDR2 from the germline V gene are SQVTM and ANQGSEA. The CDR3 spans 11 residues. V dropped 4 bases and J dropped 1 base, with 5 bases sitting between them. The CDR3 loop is CSVAISYEQYF. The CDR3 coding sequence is TGCAGCGTTGCCATTTCCTACGAGCAGTACTTC.

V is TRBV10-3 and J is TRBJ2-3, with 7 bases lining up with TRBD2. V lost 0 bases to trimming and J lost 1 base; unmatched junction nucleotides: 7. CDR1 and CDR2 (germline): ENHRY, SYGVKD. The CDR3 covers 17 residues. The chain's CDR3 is CAISESGGGWGTDTQYF. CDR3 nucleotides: TGTGCCATCAGTGAGTCTGGCGGGGGATGGGGCACAGATACGCAGTATTTT.